A selection of T cell receptor beta chains follows, all from one sample in a study of tumor-infiltrating lymphocytes in localized non-small cell lung cancer. Clones were sequenced by immunoSEQ multiplex PCR, and TCRdb holds only the in-frame ones, with some missing. This sample has about 12,000 clones, with 75% to 90% found just once. Sequenced sample: lung tumor tissue. These receptor sequences come from a human donor with non-small cell lung cancer. Both conserved end residues are part of each CDR3. D genes are given only for firm matches. A row's size may be missing; if present it is once, few, many or a size class.

cdr3_length	clone_size	v_call	d_call	j_call	cdr3_aa	cdr3_nt
11	-	TRBV27	-	TRBJ2-1	CASSLGFEQFF	TGTGCCAGCAGTTTAGGCTTTGAGCAGTTCTTC
15	-	TRBV7-9	-	TRBJ1-4	CASSLKWGINEKLFF	TGTGCCAGCAGCTTAAAGTGGGGCATTAATGAAAAACTGTTTTTT
15	-	TRBV19	-	TRBJ1-2	CASSILETGNYGYTF	TGTGCCAGTAGTATCCTGGAGACGGGAAACTATGGCTACACCTTC
13	-	TRBV6-5	-	TRBJ2-4	CASSYDRKNIQYF	TGTGCCAGCAGTTACGACAGAAAAAACATTCAGTACTTC
16	-	TRBV30	TRBD2	TRBJ2-3	CAWSGPSGGTTDTQYF	TGTGCCTGGAGTGGACCCAGCGGGGGGACCACAGATACGCAGTATTTT
15	-	TRBV7-9	-	TRBJ1-2	CASRGSGSENYGYTF	TGTGCCAGCAGGGGCTCGGGCAGCGAAAACTATGGCTACACCTTC
15	-	TRBV5-4	-	TRBJ2-3	CASSSRTGYTDTQYF	TGTGCCAGCAGCTCACGGACTGGCTACACAGATACGCAGTATTTT
16	few	TRBV5-6	-	TRBJ1-2	CASSLGGLDGNYGYTF	TGTGCCAGCAGCTTGGGGGGATTGGACGGAAACTATGGCTACACCTTC
18	-	TRBV19	TRBD1	TRBJ1-2	CASSIDPGTGGAPYGYTF	TGTGCCAGTAGTATAGACCCGGGGACAGGGGGCGCTCCCTATGGCTACACCTTC
15	-	TRBV5-4	-	TRBJ2-5	CASSFDSPRWETQYF	TGTGCCAGCAGCTTTGACTCTCCCCGTTGGGAGACCCAGTACTTC
18	-	TRBV5-1	-	TRBJ2-3	CASSLGGTVGLYTDTQYF	TGCGCCAGCAGCTTGGGCGGGACAGTCGGACTCTACACAGATACGCAGTATTTT
13	-	TRBV19	-	TRBJ2-2	CASSNPNTGELFF	TGTGCCAGTAGTAATCCGAACACCGGGGAGCTGTTTTTT
13	-	TRBV30	TRBD1	TRBJ1-1	CAWIQGDGTEAFF	TGTGCCTGGATACAGGGGGATGGCACTGAAGCTTTCTTT
15	few	TRBV4-1	TRBD2	TRBJ2-2	CASSQNRGGAGELFF	TGCGCCAGCAGCCAAAACCGTGGGGGGGCCGGGGAGCTGTTTTTT
16	-	TRBV2	-	TRBJ2-2	CASSVVSVLGTGELFF	TGTGCCAGCAGCGTAGTCTCGGTCCTTGGCACCGGGGAGCTGTTTTTT
14	-	TRBV19	-	TRBJ1-2	CASSMSVSSYGYTF	TGTGCCAGTAGTATGAGCGTCAGTAGCTATGGCTACACCTTC
13	-	TRBV9	-	TRBJ2-7	CASSGVGAAEQYF	TGTGCCAGCAGCGGGGTGGGGGCAGCCGAGCAGTACTTC
17	-	TRBV4-2	TRBD1	TRBJ1-3	CASSQGTGGAGGNTIYF	TGTGCCAGCAGCCAAGGGACAGGGGGCGCAGGTGGAAACACCATATATTTT